This T cell receptor (beta chain) was identified in a study of cytomegalovirus exposure and HLA in healthy donors. Germline values: CDR1 SGHRS, CDR2 YFSETQ. This CDR3 contains 14 residues. The J segment lost 4 bases and the V segment lost 3 bases, leaving 3 bases of the junction unmatched. Overall study findings and caveats: Most sequenced TCRs were rare (though some public TCRs occurred in many donors).

PCR used 60 Vbeta primers and 13 Jbeta primers. This table comes from immunoSEQ multiplex PCR, and its TCRdb copy is limited to in-frame clones, with some not included. This sample carries around 150,000 clones, roughly 72% of them seen once, and the ten largest clones take less than 2.5%. This clone was counted a few times. As yet, its antigen is unknown. The chain recombines TRBV5-1 with TRBJ2-5; TRBD2 matches at 10 bases. The sequencing input was PBMCs. This receptor was identified in a man aged 35 to 55 in good health and CMV-seronegative. The CDR3 nucleotides read TGCGCCAGCAGCTCGGGACTAGCGCGAGAGACCCAGTACTTC. It is translated as CASSSGLARETQYF.